Listed here is a single T cell receptor beta chain. What it binds is not known. The source of the sample is a study of shared clonotypes between healthy human individuals. Study-wide points: A handful of donors held approximately 4.5% of naive CD4 clonotypes in common.

TCRdb's copy holds only in-frame clones and misses some; the assay was immunoSEQ multiplex PCR. The sample shows some 2,000,000 clones, approximately 96% of them seen only once. CDR1 is MNHEY, CDR2 SVGAGI, per germline. V was shortened by 10 bases and J by 2 bases, with 14 bases between the two germline ends. This CDR3 has 14 residues. Material for sequencing was naive CD4+ T cells sorted from blood. Documented subset: CD45RA+ positively selected. The sequence came from a man between 18 and 35 years old in good health. This rearrangement joins TRBV6-5 to TRBJ2-2; tentatively, D is TRBD1 (5 bases). The CDR3 protein is CATRVSANTGELFF. DNA of the CDR3: TGTGCCACCAGGGTGTCGGCCAACACCGGGGAGCTGTTTTTT.